This T cell receptor beta chain was sequenced in a study of spatial heterogeneity in lung cancer (dated by TCRdb to between 2018 and 2020). Regarding the study in general: The donors were some 76 patients from the lung TRACERx cohort who had early-stage, untreated non-small cell lung cancer. Beta-chain transcripts were consistently detected in greater numbers than alpha-chain transcripts, which likely reflected higher beta-chain transcript abundance. The study linked features of the TCR repertoire to counts of nonsynonymous mutations, which were determined by whole-exome sequencing of tumor tissue. TCR alpha and beta repertoires were quantitatively compared across multiple tumor regions, matched nontumor lung and blood in non-small cell lung cancer. Both alpha and beta chains were TCR-sequenced in fewer than 250 tumor regions, approximately 67 matched nontumor lung samples and 56 PBMC samples obtained at surgery. Follow-up PBMC samples were sequenced whenever available, and the median time to follow-up was about two years after resection. In the raw uncorrected reads, each unique combination of TCR and UMI appeared more than ten times on average.

CDR1 and CDR2 are read off the germline V gene as SGHVS and FNYEAQ. The V end gives up 4 bases and the J end 3 bases, leaving 13 bases in the junction not matched to a gene. The CDR3 holds 17 amino acids from the cysteine to the phenylalanine. Just the 51-base CDR3 DNA is kept, in frame starting at base 1. Study-level results and caveats: Ubiquitous expanded tumor TCRs were detected in blood more often at tumor resection than at routine follow-up. Only about 15 patients were included in comparisons of baseline and follow-up blood repertoires. Confirming at a functional level the hypothesis that regional TCRs recognize regional mutations was considered to require additional single-cell paired TCR alpha and beta sequencing.

Concerning this clonotype: Its antigen target is currently unknown. Per-base quality was not reported, and no clone a single base away is much larger than it.

To prepare the library, 5' RACE was applied. The listed sequencing device is NextSeq 500. In the TCR library protocol, a unique molecular identifier was attached to each TCR cDNA molecule so that PCR and sequencing errors could be corrected. The authors processed their data as follows. TCR identification, UMI-based error correction and CDR3 extraction were all carried out with Decombinator tools. TCRs above a frequency of 2 per 1,000, corresponding to the top 1% of the tumor frequency distribution, were defined as expanded. Renyi diversity was computed with the R vegan package after each repertoire had been subsampled 100 times to 5,000 TCRs. CDR3 similarity networks were built from amino acid triplet string-kernel similarity, with CDR3s being connected when pairwise similarity was above 0.82. Through fastp at Q25 and MiXCR, TCRdb rebuilt clones from the public reads, retaining in-frame beta chains. Entries that share a CDR3 protein sequence are merged under the most common genes and DNA. The V and J calls shown here were made by TCRdb, not taken from the authors' results. Here the sample has 7,500 to 10,000 distinct CDR3 sequences; 20% to 25% occur a single time. The ten most abundant clones make up nearly 4% of the sample.

The label giving this sample's time point can be read as: blood at routine non-recurrence follow-up after resection. TCR sequencing used whole RNA extracted from tumor and nontumor lung tissue, or from cryopreserved PBMC samples, without cell sorting. Only patients with enough RNA available from two or more tumor regions were chosen for TCR sequencing. This TCR came from a female donor with early-stage non-small cell lung cancer. Material: PBMCs, obtained at follow-up. Here the chain combines TRBV7-6 and TRBJ2-7, with 9 bases matching TRBD1. The CDR3 region has the sequence CASSYRRDRARLYEQYF. The DNA is TGTGCCAGCAGCTATCGCCGGGACAGGGCTCGGCTCTACGAGCAGTACTTC.